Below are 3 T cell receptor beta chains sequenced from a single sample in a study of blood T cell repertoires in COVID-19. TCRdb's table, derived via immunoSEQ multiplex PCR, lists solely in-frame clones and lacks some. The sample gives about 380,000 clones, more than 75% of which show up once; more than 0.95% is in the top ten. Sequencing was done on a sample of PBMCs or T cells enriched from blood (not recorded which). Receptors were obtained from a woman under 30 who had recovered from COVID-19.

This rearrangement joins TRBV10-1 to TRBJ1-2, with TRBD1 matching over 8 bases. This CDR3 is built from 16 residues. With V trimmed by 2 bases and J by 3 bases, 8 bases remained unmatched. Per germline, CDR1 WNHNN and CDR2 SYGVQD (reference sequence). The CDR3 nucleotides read TGCGCCAGCAGTGAGGAATGGAACAGGGGGGACTATGGCTACACCTTC. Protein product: CASSEEWNRGDYGYTF.

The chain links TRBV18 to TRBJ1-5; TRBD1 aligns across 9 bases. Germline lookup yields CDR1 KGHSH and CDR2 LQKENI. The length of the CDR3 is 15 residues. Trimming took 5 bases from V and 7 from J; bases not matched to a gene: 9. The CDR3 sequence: CASSSNRGLSQPQHF. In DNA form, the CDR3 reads TGTGCCAGCTCATCGAACAGGGGGCTTAGCCAGCCCCAGCATTTT.

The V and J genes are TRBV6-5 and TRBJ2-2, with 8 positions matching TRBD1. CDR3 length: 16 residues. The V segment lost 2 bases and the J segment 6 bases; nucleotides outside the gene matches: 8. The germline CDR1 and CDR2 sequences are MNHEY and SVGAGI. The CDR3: CASSYDRGARSGELFF. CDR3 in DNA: TGTGCCAGCAGTTACGACAGGGGCGCTCGGTCCGGGGAGCTGTTTTTT.